Below are 28 T cell receptor beta chains sequenced from a single sample in a study of blood T cell repertoires in COVID-19. Some clones are missing from TCRdb's copy, which holds only in-frame ones; the method was immunoSEQ multiplex PCR. The sample includes 130,000 to 150,000 clones, about 91% of them seen just once. The specimen was peripheral blood. Receptors were obtained from a woman aged 45-60 years with acute or convalescent COVID-19.

The chain couples TRBV9 to TRBJ1-2, with 8 bases aligning to TRBD1. The CDR3 has 15 residues. CDR1 and CDR2 from the germline V gene are SGDLS and YYNGEE. V trimming: 0 bases; J trimming: 2 bases; junction bases outside the gene matches: 3. CDR3 DNA sequence: TGTGCCAGCAGCGTAGCCAGGGGGCCGAACTATGGCTACACCTTC. Its translation: CASSVARGPNYGYTF. Using reference TRBV9 and TRBJ1-2 for the parts outside the CDR3, the full variable domain is DSGVTQTPKHLITATGQRVTLRCSPRSGDLSVYWYQQSLDQGLQFLIQYYNGEERAKGNILERFSAQQFPDLHSELNLSSLELGDSALYFCASSVARGPNYGYTFGSGTRLTVV.

The CDR3 bases are TGTGCCAGCAGCCCCGGACTAGCGGGAGGGTGGAGAGAGACCCAGTACTTC. Encoded protein: CASSPGLAGGWRETQYF. The chain joins TRBV7-3 to TRBJ2-5; 15 bases align to TRBD2. The CDR3 spans 17 residues. Germline CDR1 SGHTA, CDR2 FQGTGA. Trimming at V came to 5 bases and at J to 4 bases, leaving 8 bases not matched to a gene.

The J gene is TRBJ2-1, the V gene TRBV24-1; 9 bases line up with TRBD1. Germline CDR1 KGHDR, CDR2 SFDVKD. The CDR3 consists of 15 residues. V was pared by 3 bases and J by 5 bases, with 4 bases of the junction left unmatched. CDR3 nucleotide sequence: TGTGCCACCAGTGATCACAGGGGGCTCCACAATGAGCAGTTCTTC. Amino acids: CATSDHRGLHNEQFF.

The chain combines TRBV29-1 with TRBJ2-1; TRBD1 matches at 8 bases. Germline V gene lookup returns CDR1 SQVTM and CDR2 ANQGSEA. Trimming cost V 3 bases and J 5 bases; bases outside gene matches: 3. CDR3 length: 13 amino acids. Here the CDR3 DNA reads TGCAGCGTTGATGGACAGGGAAACAATGAGCAGTTCTTC. Protein: CSVDGQGNNEQFF.

The CDR3: CASSEKGLGQGSRHEQYF. The CDR3 DNA sequence: TGTGCCAGCAGTGAAAAAGGACTTGGACAGGGAAGTCGCCACGAGCAGTACTTC. The chain employs TRBV2 and TRBJ2-7, with TRBD1 matching 8 bases. J was trimmed by 5 bases and V by 2 bases; bases with no gene match: 17. The germline V gene has CDR1 SNHLY and CDR2 FYNNEI. CDR3 size: 18 residues. The whole variable domain, filled in from reference TRBV2 and TRBJ2-7, reads EPEVTQTPSHQVTQMGQEVILRCVPISNHLYFYWYRQILGQKVEFLVSFYNNEISEKSEIFDDQFSVERPDGSNFTLKIRSTKLEDSAMYFCASSEKGLGQGSRHEQYFGPGTRLTVT.

This clone occurred once. The chain employs TRBV9 and TRBJ1-6; a weak D match, TRBD1 (5 bases). Deletions cut 1 base from V and 6 bases from J, with 8 bases between. The CDR3 sequence is 14 residues long. Germline lookup yields CDR1 SGDLS and CDR2 YYNGEE. The CDR3: CASSVQGGNSPLHF. The CDR3 coding sequence is TGTGCCAGCAGCGTACAGGGTGGTAATTCACCCCTCCACTTT.

CDR3 nucleotide sequence: TGTGCCACCAGCAGTATAACGTCAGGGGCGGATCAGCCCCAGCATTTT. Translation: CATSSITSGADQPQHF. The rearrangement uses TRBV15 and TRBJ1-5, with D perhaps matching TRBD1 (6 bases). Trimming pared 3 bases from V and 5 bases from J, leaving 17 bases between. Per germline, CDR1 LNHNV and CDR2 YYDKDF (reference sequence). The CDR3 spans 16 residues.

The gene calls are TRBV14 and TRBJ1-2; 7 positions agree with TRBD1. Germline V gene lookup returns CDR1 SGHDN and CDR2 FVKESK. V trimming: 1 base; J trimming: 2 bases; junction bases outside the gene matches: 4. The CDR3 is 15 amino acids. The DNA for the CDR3 is TGTGCCAGCAGCCAAGCGGGAGGGGGCAACTATGGCTACACCTTC. It is translated as CASSQAGGGNYGYTF.

This chain uses TRBV19 with TRBJ2-7; 8 nucleotides line up with TRBD1. Germline V lookup: CDR1 LNHDA, CDR2 SQIVND (reference sequence). Trimming cost V 6 bases and J 2 bases; bases outside gene matches: 9. The CDR3 covers 15 residues. CDR3 sequence (DNA): TGTGCCAGTAGCAACGGACAGGGAAGGACCTACGAGCAGTACTTC. It translates to CASSNGQGRTYEQYF.

CDR3 coding DNA: TGTGCCAGCAGCGCGATGGATGGCTACACCTTC. Amino acids: CASSAMDGYTF. This chain joins TRBV7-8 and TRBJ1-2; D unresolved. V lost 5 bases and J lost 6, with 7 bases in between. The CDR3 totals 11 residues. Germline values: CDR1 SGHVS, CDR2 FQNEAQ.

The chain combines TRBV24-1 with TRBJ2-3; 9 nucleotides match TRBD2. This CDR3 has 16 residues. J was trimmed by 0 bases and V by 3 bases; bases with no gene match: 3. Germline V gene sequence: CDR1 KGHDR, CDR2 SFDVKD. The CDR3 here is CATSDRTSVSTDTQYF. The CDR3 nucleotides are TGTGCCACCAGTGATAGGACTAGCGTGAGCACAGATACGCAGTATTTT.

The chain uses TRBV6-5 and TRBJ2-1, with 8 bases aligning to TRBD2. After removal of 0 bases from V and 6 bases from J, the junction contained 4 bases not matched to a gene. The CDR3 runs 15 residues. Per the germline V gene, CDR1 is MNHEY and CDR2 is SVGAGI. The CDR3 DNA follows: TGTGCCAGCAGTTACTCGACGCGGGGGGTCAATGAGCAGTTCTTC. Its translation: CASSYSTRGVNEQFF.

The chain is built from TRBV9 and TRBJ1-1, with 8 bases aligning to TRBD1. Germline CDR1 and CDR2: SGDLS and YYNGEE. V shed 4 bases and J 4 bases; nucleotides not matched to a gene: 12. The CDR3 is made up of 16 amino acids. Here the CDR3 reads CASSTSDREWITEAFF. For the CDR3, the DNA is TGTGCCAGCAGCACCTCGGACAGGGAGTGGATCACTGAAGCTTTCTTT.

The CDR3 is CASSLGAGGFRNQPQHF. The DNA for the CDR3 is TGTGCCAGCAGCTTAGGGGCAGGGGGCTTTCGCAATCAGCCCCAGCATTTT. The chain combines TRBV11-2 with TRBJ1-5; 8 nucleotides align to TRBD1. CDR1 is SGHAT, CDR2 FQNNGV, per germline. This CDR3 comprises 17 residues. Unmatched junction bases numbered 7, after V lost 1 base and J lost 2 bases.

The chain uses TRBV24-1 and TRBJ2-1; tentatively, D is TRBD2 (5 bases). The germline gives CDR1 KGHDR, CDR2 SFDVKD. This CDR3 has 12 residues. V shed 4 bases and J shed 11 bases, with 11 bases lying between them. CDR3 sequence (DNA): TGTGCCACCAGTGACCTTAGGGAGAAGCAGTTCTTC. Its protein product is CATSDLREKQFF.

V and J are TRBV9 and TRBJ2-5; 12 nucleotides align to TRBD2. CDR3 length equals 15 residues. With V trimmed by 4 bases and J by 0 bases, 1 base remained unmatched. Germline V CDR1 and CDR2: SGDLS, YYNGEE. CDR3 sequence reads: CASSLAGGDQETQYF. The CDR3 DNA reads as TGTGCCAGCAGCCTAGCGGGGGGGGACCAAGAGACCCAGTACTTC. Full variable domain (outside the CDR3, taken from reference TRBV9 and TRBJ2-5): DSGVTQTPKHLITATGQRVTLRCSPRSGDLSVYWYQQSLDQGLQFLIQYYNGEERAKGNILERFSAQQFPDLHSELNLSSLELGDSALYFCASSLAGGDQETQYFGPGTRLLVL.

This clone was counted between two and nine times. The chain joins TRBV20-1 to TRBJ1-3; tentative D call: TRBD1 (5 bases). The germline V and J ends were trimmed by 3 bases and 0 bases, with 9 bases remaining between them. Germline-derived CDR1 and CDR2 are DFQATT and SNEGSKA (reference sequence). The CDR3 consists of 14 residues. As DNA, the CDR3 is TGCAGTGCTAGTCCAGGGCACTCTGGAAACACCATATATTTT. Translation: CSASPGHSGNTIYF.

The chain is built from TRBV11-3 and TRBJ1-3; D uncertain. In germline, CDR1 is SGHNT, CDR2 YENEEA. This CDR3 contains 13 residues. The ends were cut back, 3 bases at V and 1 base at J, with 4 bases in the middle. The CDR3 loop is CASSLRSGNTIYF. CDR3 nucleotide sequence: TGTGCCAGCAGCTTGAGATCTGGAAACACCATATATTTT.

This sequence joins TRBV2 and TRBJ2-1; no reliable D call. This CDR3 is built from 13 residues. Per the germline V gene, CDR1 is SNHLY and CDR2 is FYNNEI. Between the trimmed V and J ends, which lost 8 bases and 0 bases, there was a span of 8 bases. CDR3 nucleotides: TGTGCCAGCGTGGTGAGCTCCTACAATGAGCAGTTCTTC. Protein product: CASVVSSYNEQFF.

The genes are TRBV3-1 (or the pseudogene TRBV3-2) and TRBJ2-1; 12 bases agree with TRBD2. CDR1 LGHDT and CDR2 YNNKEL come from the germline V gene (reference sequence). The CDR3 sequence is 16 residues long. With V trimmed by 5 bases and J by 4 bases, 6 bases remained unmatched. The CDR3 region has the DNA TGTGCCAGCAGCTCCCGGACTAGCGGGGCGTACAATGAGCAGTTCTTC. Protein sequence: CASSSRTSGAYNEQFF.

The gene calls are TRBV12-3 or TRBV12-4 and TRBJ1-1; no firm D call. The V and J ends lost 5 bases and 5 bases respectively, with 3 bases between them. The length of the CDR3 is 10 residues. CDR3 DNA sequence: TGTGCCAGCAGTCTTACTGAAGCTTTCTTT. As protein: CASSLTEAFF.

The chain joins TRBV2 to TRBJ2-3, with 8 positions matching TRBD2. Germline V lookup: CDR1 SNHLY, CDR2 FYNNEI. J was trimmed by 1 base and V by 6 bases; bases with no gene match: 6. This CDR3 region has 15 residues. The CDR3 spells CASRPLTSGTDTQYF. DNA for the CDR3: TGTGCCAGCAGGCCCCTGACTAGCGGCACAGATACGCAGTATTTT.

The chain couples TRBV24-1 to TRBJ2-3, with 9 bases matching TRBD1. The germline V gene encodes CDR1 KGHDR and CDR2 SFDVKD. The V segment lost 4 bases and the J segment 4 bases; nucleotides outside the gene matches: 8. CDR3 size: 16 residues. The CDR3 DNA reads as TGTGCCACCAGTGACCGGACAGGGGATACCTCAGATACGCAGTATTTT. This translates into CATSDRTGDTSDTQYF.

The chain carries TRBV23-1 and TRBJ1-2; no clear D. TRBV23-1 is annotated as an ORF whose role is uncertain. This CDR3 region has 14 residues. V was cut by 2 bases and J by 7 bases, with 14 bases left in between. In DNA, the CDR3 is TGCGCCAGCAGTCAAGAGCAGGATTCTTTTGGCTACACCTTC. Protein sequence: CASSQEQDSFGYTF.

J is TRBJ2-2 and V is TRBV30, with 11 bases lining up with TRBD1. This CDR3 spans 16 amino acids. Germline V gene lookup returns CDR1 GTSNPN and CDR2 SVGIG (reference sequence). V shed 3 bases and J 4 bases; nucleotides not matched to a gene: 7. The CDR3 is CAWSYPGQGGTGELFF. Written as DNA, the CDR3 is TGTGCCTGGAGCTACCCGGGACAGGGGGGCACCGGGGAGCTGTTTTTT.

This chain joins TRBV29-1 and TRBJ1-1; maybe TRBD1 (6 bases). Germline values: CDR1 SQVTM, CDR2 ANQGSEA. The CDR3 loop spans 13 amino acids. Trimming removed 6 bases at V and 4 bases at J, with 15 bases between. The CDR3 protein is CSVSGGPGTEAFF. In DNA form, the CDR3 reads TGCAGCGTCTCGGGGGGGCCGGGCACTGAAGCTTTCTTT.

The chain couples TRBV6-5 to TRBJ2-1, with TRBD2 matching over 11 bases. The V and J ends lost 8 bases and 4 bases, in that order; junction bases with no gene match: 4. CDR1 MNHEY and CDR2 SVGAGI come from the germline V gene. This CDR3 is 14 amino acids long. CDR3 nucleotides: TGTGCCAGCTTTAGCGGGGGGGTATACAATGAGCAGTTCTTC. Translated, it gives CASFSGGVYNEQFF.

The chain uses TRBV9 and TRBJ2-4; 12 bases match TRBD1. The CDR3 length is 18 residues. The ends lost 3 bases at V and 0 bases at J; junction bases unmatched: 7. CDR1 and CDR2 (germline): SGDLS, YYNGEE. The CDR3, as DNA: TGTGCCAGCAGCGCCCACGGGACAGGGGGCCAAGCCAAAAACATTCAGTACTTC. Residues: CASSAHGTGGQAKNIQYF.